These T cell receptor beta chains were read from a single sample in a study of T cell repertoires in cytomegalovirus infection. MiXCR, run by TCRdb on the reads, gives a single entry per CDR3 protein. The table has 150,000 or so distinct CDR3 sequences, roughly a sixth seen once; the top ten hold under 20%. Sample: CD8+ T cells from PBMCs. The receptors were gathered from a human donor in good health (CMV status not recorded). Some clones in this sample may be carry-over from other donors' samples. Both conserved end residues are part of each CDR3. Fields, in order: CDR3 protein, CDR3 DNA, V gene, D gene, CDR3 length, J gene, clone size. D genes are given only for firm matches. The size of a clone is reported for some rows only, either as once, few or many, or as a class for expanded clones.

cdr3_aa: CASGLGSANEQFF
cdr3_nt: TGTGCTAGTGGTTTGGGTTCGGCTAATGAGCAGTTCTTC
v_call: TRBV12-5
d_call: .
cdr3_length: 13
j_call: TRBJ2-1
clone_size: .

cdr3_aa: CASSPLENNEQFF
cdr3_nt: TGTGCCAGCAGTCCTCTAGAAAACAATGAGCAGTTCTTC
v_call: TRBV28
d_call: .
cdr3_length: 13
j_call: TRBJ2-1
clone_size: medium-sized

cdr3_aa: CASSLLAGNPETQYF
cdr3_nt: TGTGCCAGCAGTCTGCTAGCGGGAAATCCAGAGACCCAGTACTTC
v_call: TRBV28
d_call: TRBD2
cdr3_length: 15
j_call: TRBJ2-5
clone_size: .

cdr3_aa: CASSPSPKLSGNTIYF
cdr3_nt: TGTGCCAGCAGCCCCAGCCCGAAGCTATCTGGAAACACCATATATTTT
v_call: TRBV7-6
d_call: .
cdr3_length: 16
j_call: TRBJ1-3
clone_size: few

cdr3_aa: CATSPEYNEQFF
cdr3_nt: TGTGCCACCAGCCCCGAATACAATGAGCAGTTCTTC
v_call: TRBV15
d_call: .
cdr3_length: 12
j_call: TRBJ2-1
clone_size: .

cdr3_aa: CASSPNLGPTYEQYF
cdr3_nt: TGTGCCAGCAGCCCCAACTTGGGACCGACCTACGAGCAGTACTTC
v_call: TRBV11-2
d_call: .
cdr3_length: 15
j_call: TRBJ2-7
clone_size: few

cdr3_aa: CASSYGTGPYGYTF
cdr3_nt: TGTGCCAGCAGCTACGGGACAGGACCTTATGGCTACACCTTC
v_call: TRBV13
d_call: TRBD1
cdr3_length: 14
j_call: TRBJ1-2
clone_size: medium-sized

cdr3_aa: CASSFLGGGPEQYF
cdr3_nt: TGTGCCAGCAGTTTCCTAGGGGGAGGGCCTGAGCAGTACTTC
v_call: TRBV6-5
d_call: .
cdr3_length: 14
j_call: TRBJ2-7
clone_size: once

cdr3_aa: CATEREGTGELFF
cdr3_nt: TGTGCCACCGAGCGGGAGGGGACCGGGGAGCTGTTTTTT
v_call: TRBV28
d_call: TRBD2
cdr3_length: 13
j_call: TRBJ2-2
clone_size: .

cdr3_aa: CASSLDGGTSGGNEQFF
cdr3_nt: TGTGCCAGCAGCTTAGATGGGGGGACTAGCGGGGGCAATGAGCAGTTCTTC
v_call: TRBV7-2
d_call: TRBD2
cdr3_length: 17
j_call: TRBJ2-1
clone_size: once

cdr3_aa: CASSLQSTEAFF
cdr3_nt: TGTGCCAGCAGTTTGCAAAGCACTGAAGCTTTCTTT
v_call: TRBV6-2/TRBV6-3
d_call: .
cdr3_length: 12
j_call: TRBJ1-1
clone_size: .

cdr3_aa: CASSLGLVGTIYF
cdr3_nt: TGTGCCAGCAGTTTGGGACTCGTCGGCACCATATATTTT
v_call: TRBV12-3/TRBV12-4
d_call: .
cdr3_length: 13
j_call: TRBJ1-3
clone_size: .

cdr3_aa: CASSYQHSYEQYF
cdr3_nt: TGTGCCAGCAGCTACCAACATTCCTACGAGCAGTACTTC
v_call: TRBV7-9
d_call: .
cdr3_length: 13
j_call: TRBJ2-7
clone_size: many

cdr3_aa: CASSYSIPRETQYF
cdr3_nt: TGTGCCAGCAGTTACTCGATCCCCAGGGAGACCCAGTACTTC
v_call: TRBV6-5
d_call: .
cdr3_length: 14
j_call: TRBJ2-5
clone_size: few

cdr3_aa: CASSPRGDQPQHF
cdr3_nt: TGTGCCAGCAGCCCAAGGGGGGATCAGCCCCAGCATTTT
v_call: TRBV12-3/TRBV12-4
d_call: .
cdr3_length: 13
j_call: TRBJ1-5
clone_size: few

cdr3_aa: CASSLGGRARDTQYF
cdr3_nt: TGTGCCAGCAGCTTAGGAGGGAGGGCCCGAGATACGCAGTATTTT
v_call: TRBV7-2
d_call: TRBD2
cdr3_length: 15
j_call: TRBJ2-3
clone_size: .

cdr3_aa: CASSSTSYYNEQFF
cdr3_nt: TGTGCCAGCAGCTCAACTAGCTACTACAATGAGCAGTTCTTC
v_call: TRBV7-9
d_call: .
cdr3_length: 14
j_call: TRBJ2-1
clone_size: few

cdr3_aa: CSGDTQYF
cdr3_nt: TGCAGCGGAGATACGCAGTATTTT
v_call: TRBV29-1
d_call: .
cdr3_length: 8
j_call: TRBJ2-3
clone_size: .

cdr3_aa: CSAFPRDNYNEQFF
cdr3_nt: TGCAGTGCCTTTCCTCGGGACAATTACAATGAACAGTTCTTC
v_call: TRBV20-1
d_call: .
cdr3_length: 14
j_call: TRBJ2-1
clone_size: .

cdr3_aa: CASRPPNGREGTDTQYF
cdr3_nt: TGTGCCAGCAGACCGCCTAATGGACGGGAGGGCACAGATACGCAGTATTTT
v_call: TRBV7-9
d_call: TRBD2
cdr3_length: 17
j_call: TRBJ2-3
clone_size: many

cdr3_aa: CASSPAVRTEAFF
cdr3_nt: TGTGCCAGCAGCCCGGCCGTCCGGACTGAAGCTTTCTTT
v_call: TRBV3-1
d_call: .
cdr3_length: 13
j_call: TRBJ1-1
clone_size: few

cdr3_aa: CASSDLSQPQHF
cdr3_nt: TGTGCCAGCAGTGACCTTTCTCAGCCCCAGCATTTT
v_call: TRBV6-6
d_call: .
cdr3_length: 12
j_call: TRBJ1-5
clone_size: .

cdr3_aa: CASSLSLGFTEQFF
cdr3_nt: TGTGCCAGCAGCTTGTCTTTGGGTTTCACTGAGCAGTTCTTC
v_call: TRBV7-9
d_call: .
cdr3_length: 14
j_call: TRBJ2-1
clone_size: few

cdr3_aa: CATSSSGPDRVEQYF
cdr3_nt: TGTGCCACCAGCAGCTCCGGGCCGGACCGCGTCGAGCAGTACTTC
v_call: TRBV15
d_call: .
cdr3_length: 15
j_call: TRBJ2-7
clone_size: few

cdr3_aa: CASSFVDSAIEAFF
cdr3_nt: TGTGCCAGCAGTTTTGTGGACAGCGCGATTGAAGCTTTCTTT
v_call: TRBV12-3/TRBV12-4
d_call: .
cdr3_length: 14
j_call: TRBJ1-1
clone_size: .

cdr3_aa: CASNPAGSLTGELFF
cdr3_nt: TGTGCCAGCAACCCGGCGGGTTCCCTCACCGGGGAGCTGTTTTTT
v_call: TRBV12-3/TRBV12-4
d_call: .
cdr3_length: 15
j_call: TRBJ2-2
clone_size: .

cdr3_aa: CASSPDGWGVGTEAFF
cdr3_nt: TGTGCCAGCAGTCCAGACGGGTGGGGGGTTGGCACTGAAGCTTTCTTT
v_call: TRBV12-3/TRBV12-4
d_call: .
cdr3_length: 16
j_call: TRBJ1-1
clone_size: .

cdr3_aa: CASSFPPVLERGTDTQYF
cdr3_nt: TGTGCCAGCAGTTTTCCCCCCGTGCTGGAGAGGGGCACAGATACGCAGTATTTT
v_call: TRBV28
d_call: .
cdr3_length: 18
j_call: TRBJ2-3
clone_size: few

cdr3_aa: CASSLVGNEAFF
cdr3_nt: TGCGCCAGCAGCTTGGTAGGGAATGAAGCTTTCTTT
v_call: TRBV5-1
d_call: .
cdr3_length: 12
j_call: TRBJ1-1
clone_size: .

cdr3_aa: CASSRAGSGNTIYF
cdr3_nt: TGTGCCAGCAGCCGGGCAGGTTCTGGAAACACCATATATTTT
v_call: TRBV7-2
d_call: .
cdr3_length: 14
j_call: TRBJ1-3
clone_size: few

cdr3_aa: CASSYSRRPYEQYF
cdr3_nt: TGTGCCAGCAGTTACTCCAGGAGACCCTACGAGCAGTACTTC
v_call: TRBV6-6
d_call: .
cdr3_length: 14
j_call: TRBJ2-7
clone_size: .